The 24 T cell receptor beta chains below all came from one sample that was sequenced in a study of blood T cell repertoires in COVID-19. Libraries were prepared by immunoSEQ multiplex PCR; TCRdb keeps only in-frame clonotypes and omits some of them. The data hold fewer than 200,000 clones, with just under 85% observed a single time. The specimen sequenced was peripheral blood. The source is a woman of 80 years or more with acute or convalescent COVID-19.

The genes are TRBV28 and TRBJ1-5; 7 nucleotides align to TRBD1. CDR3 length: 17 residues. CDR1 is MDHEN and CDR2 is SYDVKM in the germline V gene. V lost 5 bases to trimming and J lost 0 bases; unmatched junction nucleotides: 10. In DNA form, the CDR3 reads TGTGCCAGCAGTCGACTTCCACAGGGGAATAGCAATCAGCCCCAGCATTTT. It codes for CASSRLPQGNSNQPQHF.

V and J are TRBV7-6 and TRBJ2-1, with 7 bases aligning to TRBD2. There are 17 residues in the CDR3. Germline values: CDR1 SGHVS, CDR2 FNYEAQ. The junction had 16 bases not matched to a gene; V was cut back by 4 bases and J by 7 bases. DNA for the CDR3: TGTGCCAGCAGCTCCTCGGGGGGAGGGAGCAACTGGAATGAGCAGTTCTTC. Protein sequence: CASSSSGGGSNWNEQFF. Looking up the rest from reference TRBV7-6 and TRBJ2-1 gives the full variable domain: GAGVSQSPRYKVTKRGQDVALRCDPISGHVSLYWYRQALGQGPEFLTYFNYEAQQDKSGLPNDRFSAERPEGSISTLTIQRTEQRDSAMYRCASSSSGGGSNWNEQFFGPGTRLTVL.

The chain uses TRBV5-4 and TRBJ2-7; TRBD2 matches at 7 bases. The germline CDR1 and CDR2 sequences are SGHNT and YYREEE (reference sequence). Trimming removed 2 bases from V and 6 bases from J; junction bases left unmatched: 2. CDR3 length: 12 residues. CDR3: CASSLLAREQYF. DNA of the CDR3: TGTGCCAGCAGCTTACTAGCGCGCGAGCAGTACTTC.

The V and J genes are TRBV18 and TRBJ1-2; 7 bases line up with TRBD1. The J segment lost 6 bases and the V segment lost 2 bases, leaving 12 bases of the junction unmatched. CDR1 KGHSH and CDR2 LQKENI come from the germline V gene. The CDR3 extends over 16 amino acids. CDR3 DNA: TGTGCCAGCTCACCAAGACGGGACAGCCCGAGAGATGGCTACACCTTC. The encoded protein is CASSPRRDSPRDGYTF. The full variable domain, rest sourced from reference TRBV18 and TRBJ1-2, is NAGVMQNPRHLVRRRGQEARLRCSPMKGHSHVYWYRQLPEEGLKFMVYLQKENIIDESGMPKERFSAEFPKEGPSILRIQQVVRGDSAAYFCASSPRRDSPRDGYTFGSGTRLTVV.

The CDR3 loop reads CASSVGTSGDNEQFF. The CDR3 nucleotides are TGTGCCAGCAGCGTAGGGACTAGCGGGGACAATGAGCAGTTCTTC. The chain has TRBV9 and TRBJ2-1, with 12 bases aligning to TRBD2. The V gene's germline CDR1 is SGDLS and CDR2 YYNGEE. The CDR3 sequence is 15 residues long. The junction had 0 bases not matched to a gene; V was cut back by 0 bases and J by 5 bases.

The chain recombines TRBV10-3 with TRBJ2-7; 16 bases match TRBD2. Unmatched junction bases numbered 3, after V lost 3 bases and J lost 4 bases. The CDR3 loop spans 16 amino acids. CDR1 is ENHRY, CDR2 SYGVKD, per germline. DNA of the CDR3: TGTGCCATCAGTGACCTGGGACTAGCGGGAGGGTACGAGCAGTACTTC. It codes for CAISDLGLAGGYEQYF.

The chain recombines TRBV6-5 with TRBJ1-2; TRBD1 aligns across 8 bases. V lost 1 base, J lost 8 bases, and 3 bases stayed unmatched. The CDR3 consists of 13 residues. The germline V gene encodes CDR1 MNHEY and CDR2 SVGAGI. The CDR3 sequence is CASSYYGQGGYTF. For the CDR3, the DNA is TGTGCCAGCAGTTACTACGGACAGGGAGGCTACACCTTC.

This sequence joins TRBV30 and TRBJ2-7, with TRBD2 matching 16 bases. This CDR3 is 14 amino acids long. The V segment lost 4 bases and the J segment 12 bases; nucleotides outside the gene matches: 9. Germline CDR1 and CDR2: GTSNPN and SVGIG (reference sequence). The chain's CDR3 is CAWTLGLAGGPAYF. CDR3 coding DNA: TGTGCCTGGACCCTGGGACTAGCGGGAGGGCCTGCGTACTTC.

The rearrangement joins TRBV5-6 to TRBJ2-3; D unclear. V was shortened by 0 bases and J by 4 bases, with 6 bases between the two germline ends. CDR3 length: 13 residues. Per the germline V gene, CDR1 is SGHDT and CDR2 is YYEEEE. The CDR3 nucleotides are TGTGCCAGCAGCTTGGCCGCGGCAGATACGCAGTATTTT. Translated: CASSLAAADTQYF.

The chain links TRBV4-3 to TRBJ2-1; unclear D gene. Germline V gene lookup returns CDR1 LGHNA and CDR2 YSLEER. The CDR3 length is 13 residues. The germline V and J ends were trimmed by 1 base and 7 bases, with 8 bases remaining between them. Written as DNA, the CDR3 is TGCGCCAGCAGCCAAGGTGTTCTGAATGAGCAGTTCTTC. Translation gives CASSQGVLNEQFF.

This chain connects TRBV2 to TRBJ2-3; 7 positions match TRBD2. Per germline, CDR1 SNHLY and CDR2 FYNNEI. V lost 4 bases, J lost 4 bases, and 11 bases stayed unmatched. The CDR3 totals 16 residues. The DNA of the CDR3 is TGTGCCAGCAGTGGTTTCGCGGGAGTTCGGGCAGATACGCAGTATTTT. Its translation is CASSGFAGVRADTQYF.

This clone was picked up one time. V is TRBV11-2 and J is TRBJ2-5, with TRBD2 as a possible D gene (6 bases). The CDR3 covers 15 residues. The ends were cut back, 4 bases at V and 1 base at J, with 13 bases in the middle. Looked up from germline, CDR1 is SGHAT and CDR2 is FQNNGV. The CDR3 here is CASSWGLTFQETQYF. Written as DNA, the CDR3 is TGTGCCAGCAGCTGGGGACTCACCTTCCAAGAGACCCAGTACTTC.

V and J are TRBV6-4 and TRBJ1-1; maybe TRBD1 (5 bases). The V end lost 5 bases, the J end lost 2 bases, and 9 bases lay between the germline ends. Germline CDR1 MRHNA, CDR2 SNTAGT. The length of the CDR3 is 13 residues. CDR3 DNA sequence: TGTGCCAGCAGTTTAGGGGAAAACACTGAAGCTTTCTTT. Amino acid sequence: CASSLGENTEAFF.

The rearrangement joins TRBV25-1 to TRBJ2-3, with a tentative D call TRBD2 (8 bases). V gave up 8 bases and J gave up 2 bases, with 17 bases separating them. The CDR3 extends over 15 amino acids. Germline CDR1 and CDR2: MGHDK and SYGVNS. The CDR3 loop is CASDTGGGITDTQYF. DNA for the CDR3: TGTGCCAGCGATACGGGAGGGGGCATCACAGATACGCAGTATTTT.

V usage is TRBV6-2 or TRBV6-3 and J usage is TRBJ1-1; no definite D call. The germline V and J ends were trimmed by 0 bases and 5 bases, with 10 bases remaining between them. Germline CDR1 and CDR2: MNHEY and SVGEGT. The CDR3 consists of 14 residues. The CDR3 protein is CASSYSAEGTEAFF. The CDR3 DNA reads TGTGCCAGCAGTTACTCGGCCGAGGGAACTGAAGCTTTCTTT.

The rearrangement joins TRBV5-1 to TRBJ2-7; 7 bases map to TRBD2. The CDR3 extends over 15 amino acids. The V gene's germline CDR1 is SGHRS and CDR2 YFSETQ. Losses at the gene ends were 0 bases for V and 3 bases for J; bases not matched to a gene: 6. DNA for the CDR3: TGCGCCAGCAGCTTGGCGGGGGGAGGGTTCTACGAGCAGTACTTC. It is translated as CASSLAGGGFYEQYF.

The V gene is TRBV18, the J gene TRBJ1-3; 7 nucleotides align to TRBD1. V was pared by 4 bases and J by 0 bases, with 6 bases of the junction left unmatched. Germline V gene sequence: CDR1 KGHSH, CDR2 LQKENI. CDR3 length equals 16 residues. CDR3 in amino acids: CASSLTGQNSGNTIYF. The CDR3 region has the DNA TGTGCCAGCTCACTGACGGGACAGAACTCTGGAAACACCATATATTTT.

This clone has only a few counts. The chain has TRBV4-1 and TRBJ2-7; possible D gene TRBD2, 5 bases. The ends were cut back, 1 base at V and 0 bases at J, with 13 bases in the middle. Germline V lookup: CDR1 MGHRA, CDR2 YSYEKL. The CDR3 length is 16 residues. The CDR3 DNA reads TGCGCCAGCAGCCAAGTCTCCGGGGTTAGCTCCTACGAGCAGTACTTC. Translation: CASSQVSGVSSYEQYF.

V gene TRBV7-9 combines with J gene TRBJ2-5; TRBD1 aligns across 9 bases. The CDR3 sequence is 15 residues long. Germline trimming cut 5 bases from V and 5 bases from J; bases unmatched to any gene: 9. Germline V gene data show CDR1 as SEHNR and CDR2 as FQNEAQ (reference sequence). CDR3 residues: CASSQDRGLTETQYF. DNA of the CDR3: TGTGCCAGCAGCCAGGACAGGGGTCTTACGGAGACCCAGTACTTC.

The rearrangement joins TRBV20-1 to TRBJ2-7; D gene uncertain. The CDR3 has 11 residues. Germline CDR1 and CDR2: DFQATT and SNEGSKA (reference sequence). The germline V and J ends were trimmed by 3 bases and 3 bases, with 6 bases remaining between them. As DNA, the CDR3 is TGCAGTGCTAGGCTACGCTACGAGCAGTACTTC. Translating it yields CSARLRYEQYF.

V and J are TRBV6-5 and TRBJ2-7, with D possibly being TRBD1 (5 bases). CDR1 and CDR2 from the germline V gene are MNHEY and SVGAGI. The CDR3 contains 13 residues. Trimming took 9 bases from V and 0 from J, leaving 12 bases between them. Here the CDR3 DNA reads TGTGCCAGTAAGGGGCCCAGCTCCTACGAGCAGTACTTC. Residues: CASKGPSSYEQYF.

CDR3 sequence: CASSTGLAGLYNEQFF. As DNA, the CDR3 is TGCGCCAGCAGCACCGGACTAGCGGGACTCTACAATGAGCAGTTCTTC. V is TRBV5-1 and J is TRBJ2-1, with TRBD2 identical over 12 bases. The CDR3 totals 16 residues. Germline assignment: CDR1 SGHRS and CDR2 YFSETQ. V was pared by 4 bases and J by 3 bases, with 5 bases of the junction left unmatched. The whole variable domain, remainder taken from reference TRBV5-1 and TRBJ2-1, is KAGVTQTPRYLIKTRGQQVTLSCSPISGHRSVSWYQQTPGQGLQFLFEYFSETQRNKGNFPGRFSGRQFSNSRSEMNVSTLELGDSALYLCASSTGLAGLYNEQFFGPGTRLTVL.

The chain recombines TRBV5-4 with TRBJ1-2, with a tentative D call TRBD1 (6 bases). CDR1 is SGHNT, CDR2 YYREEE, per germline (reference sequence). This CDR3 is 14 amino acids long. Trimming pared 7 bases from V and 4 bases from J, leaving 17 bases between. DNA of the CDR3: TGTGCCAGCCTCCCCCCCGACAGGTCCTATGGCTACACCTTC. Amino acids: CASLPPDRSYGYTF.

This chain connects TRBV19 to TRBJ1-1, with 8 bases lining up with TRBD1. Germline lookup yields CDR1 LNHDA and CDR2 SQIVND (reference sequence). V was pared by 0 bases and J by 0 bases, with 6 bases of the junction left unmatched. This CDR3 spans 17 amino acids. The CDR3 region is CASSIEGTGNMNTEAFF. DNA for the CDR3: TGTGCCAGTAGTATAGAAGGGACAGGTAATATGAACACTGAAGCTTTCTTT.